Listed below are T cell receptor beta chains from one sample, sequenced in a study of blood T cell repertoires in COVID-19. The data were produced by immunoSEQ multiplex PCR, yet TCRdb's version contains in-frame clones alone and is incomplete. The sample lists approximately 200,000 clones, roughly 79% seen once, with 6.5% to 7% in the top ten. The source material was peripheral blood. The receptors were gathered from a human donor with acute or convalescent COVID-19. The donor label of this sample is uncertain. Each CDR3 is given with its conserved first and last residue. A D gene is named only where the DNA matches it firmly. Size tells how often a clone was seen (once, few, many) or the class of an expanded clone, and some rows leave it out.

clone size: -
D gene: TRBD1
V gene: TRBV28
J gene: TRBJ2-7
CDR3 protein: CASSSTGPEQYF
CDR3 DNA: TGTGCCAGCAGTTCGACAGGGCCCGAGCAGTACTTC

clone size: -
D gene: -
V gene: TRBV7-2
J gene: TRBJ1-2
CDR3 protein: CASSPGSPRPPRGYTF
CDR3 DNA: TGTGCCAGCAGCCCCGGGAGTCCTAGGCCTCCCCGAGGCTACACCTTC

clone size: -
D gene: TRBD1
V gene: TRBV5-1
J gene: TRBJ2-7
CDR3 protein: CASSLNRGDYEQYF
CDR3 DNA: TGCGCCAGCAGCTTGAACAGGGGGGATTACGAGCAGTACTTC

clone size: -
D gene: -
V gene: TRBV2
J gene: TRBJ1-2
CDR3 protein: CASSLLGYYGYTF
CDR3 DNA: TGTGCCAGCAGTCTTCTAGGCTACTATGGCTACACCTTC

clone size: -
D gene: TRBD2
V gene: TRBV4-2
J gene: TRBJ2-7
CDR3 protein: CASSQDSSGRAEQYF
CDR3 DNA: TGTGCCAGCAGCCAAGATTCGAGCGGGAGGGCCGAGCAGTACTTC

clone size: few
D gene: TRBD1
V gene: TRBV18
J gene: TRBJ1-6
CDR3 protein: CASSTGGQYSPLHF
CDR3 DNA: TGTGCCAGCTCGACAGGGGGCCAGTATTCACCCCTCCACTTT

clone size: -
D gene: -
V gene: TRBV5-6
J gene: TRBJ1-6
CDR3 protein: CASSVGVGLNSPLHF
CDR3 DNA: TGTGCCAGCAGCGTTGGGGTGGGGCTGAATTCACCCCTCCACTTT

clone size: -
D gene: -
V gene: TRBV2
J gene: TRBJ2-1
CDR3 protein: CASSSLYNEQFF
CDR3 DNA: TGTGCCAGCAGCAGTCTTTACAATGAGCAGTTCTTC

clone size: few
D gene: -
V gene: TRBV7-9
J gene: TRBJ2-3
CDR3 protein: CASSLAAGGTDTQYF
CDR3 DNA: TGTGCCAGCAGCTTAGCGGCAGGGGGCACAGATACGCAGTATTTT

clone size: -
D gene: TRBD1
V gene: TRBV3-1/TRBV3-2
J gene: TRBJ2-7
CDR3 protein: CASSQSPGTASYEQYF
CDR3 DNA: TGTGCCAGCAGCCAATCTCCCGGGACAGCCTCCTACGAGCAGTACTTC

clone size: -
D gene: -
V gene: TRBV20-1
J gene: TRBJ2-2
CDR3 protein: CSASLGGNTGELFF
CDR3 DNA: TGCAGTGCTAGTTTGGGGGGGAACACCGGGGAGCTGTTTTTT

clone size: -
D gene: -
V gene: TRBV19
J gene: TRBJ2-7
CDR3 protein: CASSNGQGVGVAALYF
CDR3 DNA: TGTGCCAGTAGTAACGGGCAGGGCGTTGGTGTTGCTGCCCTTTACTTC

clone size: -
D gene: -
V gene: TRBV28
J gene: TRBJ1-6
CDR3 protein: CASRIQPGIVSPLHF
CDR3 DNA: TGTGCCAGCAGGATTCAACCCGGGATAGTTTCACCCCTCCACTTT

clone size: -
D gene: TRBD2
V gene: TRBV2
J gene: TRBJ2-3
CDR3 protein: CASSEGLRLKPVGLAGQSTDTQYF
CDR3 DNA: TGTGCCAGCAGTGAAGGCTTGCGACTTAAACCGGTGGGGCTAGCGGGGCAAAGCACAGATACGCAGTATTTT

clone size: many
D gene: TRBD2
V gene: TRBV29-1
J gene: TRBJ2-5
CDR3 protein: CSVEISGKVQYF
CDR3 DNA: TGCAGCGTTGAAATTAGCGGGAAGGTCCAGTACTTC

clone size: -
D gene: TRBD2
V gene: TRBV27
J gene: TRBJ2-7
CDR3 protein: CASRGLGLAGDEQYF
CDR3 DNA: TGTGCCAGCAGGGGCCTCGGACTAGCGGGAGACGAGCAGTACTTC

clone size: -
D gene: TRBD1
V gene: TRBV3-1/TRBV3-2
J gene: TRBJ2-1
CDR3 protein: CASSRAFGTGQGPYNEQFF
CDR3 DNA: TGTGCCAGCAGCCGGGCGTTCGGGACCGGACAGGGCCCCTACAATGAGCAGTTCTTC

clone size: few
D gene: TRBD2
V gene: TRBV28
J gene: TRBJ2-7
CDR3 protein: CAVSERGAYEQYF
CDR3 DNA: TGTGCCGTAAGCGAGCGGGGTGCCTACGAGCAGTACTTC

clone size: -
D gene: -
V gene: TRBV11-3
J gene: TRBJ1-5
CDR3 protein: CASSLDLKQGAHQPQHF
CDR3 DNA: TGTGCCAGCAGCTTAGATCTGAAACAGGGAGCCCATCAGCCCCAGCATTTT

clone size: -
D gene: -
V gene: TRBV18
J gene: TRBJ1-5
CDR3 protein: CASSPGLSSNQPQHF
CDR3 DNA: TGTGCCAGCTCACCGGGACTGAGTAGCAATCAGCCCCAGCATTTT

clone size: -
D gene: TRBD1
V gene: TRBV5-6
J gene: TRBJ1-2
CDR3 protein: CASSGGQGGGYGYTF
CDR3 DNA: TGTGCCAGCAGCGGCGGACAGGGCGGGGGCTATGGCTACACCTTC

clone size: few
D gene: TRBD1
V gene: TRBV10-3
J gene: TRBJ2-2
CDR3 protein: CAISPPGQGTGELFF
CDR3 DNA: TGTGCCATCAGCCCACCCGGACAGGGGACCGGGGAGCTGTTTTTT

clone size: -
D gene: TRBD2
V gene: TRBV5-1
J gene: TRBJ2-2
CDR3 protein: CASRQAGRDTGELFF
CDR3 DNA: TGCGCCAGCAGACAAGCGGGACGGGACACCGGGGAGCTGTTTTTT

clone size: -
D gene: -
V gene: TRBV30
J gene: TRBJ2-5
CDR3 protein: CAWSLPTWRQETQYF
CDR3 DNA: TGTGCCTGGAGTTTACCCACTTGGAGGCAAGAGACCCAGTACTTC

clone size: -
D gene: -
V gene: TRBV5-8
J gene: TRBJ1-6
CDR3 protein: CASSDTRLSLHF
CDR3 DNA: TGTGCCAGCAGCGACACCCGATTGTCCCTCCACTTT

clone size: few
D gene: -
V gene: TRBV6-1
J gene: TRBJ1-6
CDR3 protein: CASSDEHGPSRTPLHF
CDR3 DNA: TGTGCCAGCAGTGATGAACACGGTCCATCCAGGACACCCCTCCACTTT

clone size: -
D gene: TRBD2
V gene: TRBV11-1
J gene: TRBJ2-1
CDR3 protein: CASSLASGRAVAYNEQFF
CDR3 DNA: TGTGCCAGCAGCTTAGCGAGCGGGAGGGCCGTCGCCTACAATGAGCAGTTCTTC

clone size: -
D gene: -
V gene: TRBV19
J gene: TRBJ2-2
CDR3 protein: CASTPPGGLTGELFF
CDR3 DNA: TGTGCCAGTACCCCCCCCGGGGGGCTTACCGGGGAGCTGTTTTTT

clone size: -
D gene: TRBD1
V gene: TRBV5-4
J gene: TRBJ1-2
CDR3 protein: CASSSGTGGSNYGYTF
CDR3 DNA: TGTGCCAGCAGCTCTGGGACAGGGGGCTCTAACTATGGCTACACCTTC

clone size: -
D gene: -
V gene: TRBV3-1/TRBV3-2
J gene: TRBJ1-4
CDR3 protein: CASSPQRGLTGEKLFF
CDR3 DNA: TGTGCCAGCAGCCCCCAGCGCGGCTTGACGGGTGAAAAACTGTTTTTT

clone size: -
D gene: TRBD1
V gene: TRBV6-5
J gene: TRBJ2-1
CDR3 protein: CASSYTRTGPGNEQFF
CDR3 DNA: TGTGCCAGCAGTTACACTCGGACAGGTCCGGGCAATGAGCAGTTCTTC

clone size: -
D gene: TRBD1
V gene: TRBV5-5
J gene: TRBJ1-2
CDR3 protein: CASSVRGPNYGYTF
CDR3 DNA: TGTGCCAGCAGCGTCAGGGGGCCTAACTATGGCTACACCTTC